These 9 T cell receptor beta chains share one sample of origin, sequenced in a study of early T cells in non-severe SARS-CoV-2 infection. Using its own MiXCR run on the 5' RACE reads, TCRdb lists one record per CDR3 protein. The repertoire consists of about 70,000 distinct CDR3 sequences, with 14% occurring once and the leading ten covering nearly 4%. The source material was whole blood, sampled at baseline. The origin of the receptors is an adult who was a healthcare worker with PCR-confirmed SARS-CoV-2 infection or an uninfected control (not recorded which).

As DNA, the CDR3 is TGCGCCACGGGAGGCGGGAGAACAGATACGCAGTATTTT. Its translation: CATGGGRTDTQYF. The rearrangement uses TRBV5-1 and TRBJ2-3, with 7 bases aligning to TRBD2. From germline, CDR1 is SGHRS and CDR2 YFSETQ. Germline trimming cut 9 bases from V and 3 bases from J; bases unmatched to any gene: 7. The CDR3 runs 13 residues. The complete variable domain, with remaining parts taken from reference TRBV5-1 and TRBJ2-3, reads KAGVTQTPRYLIKTRGQQVTLSCSPISGHRSVSWYQQTPGQGLQFLFEYFSETQRNKGNFPGRFSGRQFSNSRSEMNVSTLELGDSALYLCATGGGRTDTQYFGPGTRLTVL.

This clonotype was recorded a few times. V and J are TRBV18 and TRBJ1-1; D possibly corresponds to TRBD1 (6 bases). In germline, CDR1 is KGHSH, CDR2 LQKENI. The CDR3 has 15 amino acids. The ends were cut back, 4 bases at V and 0 bases at J, with 12 bases in the middle. The CDR3 reads CASSLMGQLNTEAFF. CDR3 bases: TGTGCCAGCTCACTCATGGGACAACTGAACACTGAAGCTTTCTTT.

This chain uses TRBV29-1 with TRBJ2-7; 9 bases are shared with TRBD2. Trimming removed 7 bases from V and 3 bases from J; junction bases left unmatched: 7. Germline V gene sequence: CDR1 SQVTM, CDR2 ANQGSEA. This CDR3 has 13 residues. The CDR3 region has the DNA TGCAGCGCCACGCGGGAGGGCCTCTACGAGCAGTACTTC. It codes for CSATREGLYEQYF.

This clonotype has a handful of counts. The V and J genes are TRBV2 and TRBJ2-7; D call uncertain. The ends were cut back, 6 bases at V and 2 bases at J, with 11 bases in the middle. The CDR3 length is 13 residues. Germline CDR1 reads SNHLY; CDR2 reads FYNNEI. The CDR3, as DNA: TGTGCCAGCAGCTTCGGTAACACCTACGAGCAGTACTTC. Protein sequence: CASSFGNTYEQYF.

This clonotype was counted a few times. The rearrangement uses TRBV19 and TRBJ2-1, with 12 nucleotides matching TRBD2. The CDR3 has 17 amino acids. V trimming: 3 bases; J trimming: 8 bases; junction bases outside the gene matches: 11. Germline-derived CDR1 and CDR2 are LNHDA and SQIVND (reference sequence). CDR3 sequence (DNA): TGTGCCAGTAGTATTTCTCCTCTAGCGGGAGGGCGCGATGAGCAGTTCTTC. Amino acids: CASSISPLAGGRDEQFF.

This clonotype was observed a single time. This chain joins TRBV27 and TRBJ2-7; weak D call: TRBD1 (5 bases). Germline values: CDR1 MNHEY, CDR2 SMNVEV (reference sequence). The CDR3 covers 14 residues. Trimming left V 3 bases short and J 3 bases short, with 12 bases between. This CDR3 is CASSFRAGYYEQYF. As DNA, the CDR3 is TGTGCCAGCAGTTTCAGGGCTGGATACTACGAGCAGTACTTC.

This rearrangement joins TRBV9 to TRBJ2-7, with D possibly matching TRBD2 (6 bases). Germline V lookup: CDR1 SGDLS, CDR2 YYNGEE. The CDR3 contains 16 residues. V was trimmed by 4 bases and J by 0 bases, leaving 17 bases between them. Here the CDR3 reads CASSLLRGKSSYEQYF. For the CDR3, the DNA is TGTGCCAGCAGCCTTCTGCGGGGTAAGAGCTCCTACGAGCAGTACTTC.

In its sample, this clonotype was seen a few times. The CDR3: CASSAVRGEGTDTQYF. The CDR3 nucleotides read TGTGCCAGCAGCGCAGTCAGGGGAGAGGGCACAGATACGCAGTATTTT. The chain has TRBV7-8 and TRBJ2-3; a weak D match, TRBD1 (6 bases). The germline V and J ends were trimmed by 5 bases and 1 base, with 16 bases remaining between them. The germline gives CDR1 SGHVS, CDR2 FQNEAQ. This CDR3 has 16 residues.

This sequence joins TRBV29-1 and TRBJ2-6; D gene ambiguous. CDR3 length: 13 residues. Germline V gene lookup returns CDR1 SQVTM and CDR2 ANQGSEA. V lost 6 bases to trimming and J lost 0 bases, with 6 bases between them. The chain's CDR3 is CSVETSGANVLTF. In DNA form, the CDR3 reads TGCAGCGTCGAAACCTCTGGGGCCAACGTCCTGACTTTC. Combining the CDR3 with reference TRBV29-1 and TRBJ2-6 gives the whole variable domain SAVISQKPSRDICQRGTSLTIQCQVDSQVTMMFWYRQQPGQSLTLIATANQGSEATYESGFVIDKFPISRPNLTFSTLTVSNMSPEDSSIYLCSVETSGANVLTFGAGSRLTVL.